The present entry profiles one TCR beta chain with its context. Its specificity is unknown. The repertoire was sequenced with immunoSEQ multiplex PCR; TCRdb's copy has only in-frame clones and lacks some. The sample lists approximately 160,000 clones; 75% to 95% were seen once. The sample belongs to a study of cytomegalovirus exposure and HLA in healthy donors. Overall study: The same platform used for the roughly 610 first-cohort repertoires was also used for the 100 to 150 validation repertoires, as a later analysis reported.

This CDR3 is built from 16 residues. CDR1 and CDR2 (germline): SGHDN, FVKESK. With V trimmed by 4 bases and J by 7 bases, 11 bases remained unmatched. General study findings and limits: Cytomegalovirus association was assigned to about 150 TCR beta chains. A few chains tied to CMV proved CMV antigen-specific in vitro. Cytomegalovirus status, reportedly, was diagnosed with high specificity and sensitivity by the classifier.

This sequence originates from a woman under 30 in good health and CMV-seropositive. The rearrangement joins TRBV14 to TRBJ2-1; TRBD2 aligns across 9 bases. The sequenced material came from PBMCs. CDR3 coding DNA: TGTGCCAGCAGCCCGTATAGCGGGAGAGCGAAGAATGAGCAGTTCTTC. Residues: CASSPYSGRAKNEQFF.